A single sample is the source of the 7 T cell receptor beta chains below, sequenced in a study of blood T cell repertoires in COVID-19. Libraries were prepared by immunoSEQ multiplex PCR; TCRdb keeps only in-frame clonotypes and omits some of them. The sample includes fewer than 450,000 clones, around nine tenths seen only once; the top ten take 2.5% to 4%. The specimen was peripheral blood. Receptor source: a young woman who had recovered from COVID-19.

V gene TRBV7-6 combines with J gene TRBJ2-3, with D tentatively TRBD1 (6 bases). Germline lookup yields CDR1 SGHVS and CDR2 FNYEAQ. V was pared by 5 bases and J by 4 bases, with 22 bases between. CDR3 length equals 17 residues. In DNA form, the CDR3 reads TGTGCCAGCAGCCGTCGACCAACTGGGGGCGGTGCAGATACGCAGTATTTT. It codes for CASSRRPTGGGADTQYF.

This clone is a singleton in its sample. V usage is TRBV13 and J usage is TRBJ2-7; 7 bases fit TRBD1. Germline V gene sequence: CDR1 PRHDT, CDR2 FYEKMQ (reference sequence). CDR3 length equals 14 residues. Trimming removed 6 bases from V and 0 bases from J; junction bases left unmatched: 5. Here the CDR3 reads CASRMTGSSYEQYV. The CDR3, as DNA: TGTGCCAGCAGGATGACAGGGAGCTCCTACGAGCAGTACGTC.

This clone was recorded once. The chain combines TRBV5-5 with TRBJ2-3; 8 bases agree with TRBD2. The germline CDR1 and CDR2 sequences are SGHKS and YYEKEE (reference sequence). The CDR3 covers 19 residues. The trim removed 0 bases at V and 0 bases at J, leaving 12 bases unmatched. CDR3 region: CASSLAGRGGGASTDTQYF. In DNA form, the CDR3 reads TGTGCCAGCAGCTTGGCCGGGAGGGGCGGGGGTGCTAGCACAGATACGCAGTATTTT.

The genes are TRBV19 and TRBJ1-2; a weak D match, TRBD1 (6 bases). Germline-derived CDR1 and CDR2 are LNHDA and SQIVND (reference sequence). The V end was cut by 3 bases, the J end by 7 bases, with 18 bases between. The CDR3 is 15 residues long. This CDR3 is CASSIRQGTRGGYTF. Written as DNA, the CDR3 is TGTGCCAGTAGTATTCGGCAGGGGACCCGGGGTGGCTACACCTTC.

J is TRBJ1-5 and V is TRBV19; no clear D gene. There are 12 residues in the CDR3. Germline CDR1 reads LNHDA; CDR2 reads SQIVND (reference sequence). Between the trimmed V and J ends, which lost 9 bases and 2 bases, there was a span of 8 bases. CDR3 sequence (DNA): TGTGCCAGCCGAGCGCGCAATCAGCCCCAGCATTTT. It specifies CASRARNQPQHF.

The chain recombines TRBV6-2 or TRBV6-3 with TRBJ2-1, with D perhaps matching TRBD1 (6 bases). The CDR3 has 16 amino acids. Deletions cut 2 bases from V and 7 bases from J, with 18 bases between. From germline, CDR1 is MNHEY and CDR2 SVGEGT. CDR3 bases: TGTGCCAGCAGTTACGGGGCACACAGGGAATCAAATGAGCAGTTCTTC. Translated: CASSYGAHRESNEQFF.

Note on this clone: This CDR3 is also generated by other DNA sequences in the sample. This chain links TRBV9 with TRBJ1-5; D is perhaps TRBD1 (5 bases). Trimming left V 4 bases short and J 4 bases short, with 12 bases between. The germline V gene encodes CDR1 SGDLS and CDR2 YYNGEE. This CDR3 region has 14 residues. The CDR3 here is CASSPVGVNQPQHF. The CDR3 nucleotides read TGTGCCAGCAGCCCCGTAGGGGTAAATCAGCCCCAGCATTTT.